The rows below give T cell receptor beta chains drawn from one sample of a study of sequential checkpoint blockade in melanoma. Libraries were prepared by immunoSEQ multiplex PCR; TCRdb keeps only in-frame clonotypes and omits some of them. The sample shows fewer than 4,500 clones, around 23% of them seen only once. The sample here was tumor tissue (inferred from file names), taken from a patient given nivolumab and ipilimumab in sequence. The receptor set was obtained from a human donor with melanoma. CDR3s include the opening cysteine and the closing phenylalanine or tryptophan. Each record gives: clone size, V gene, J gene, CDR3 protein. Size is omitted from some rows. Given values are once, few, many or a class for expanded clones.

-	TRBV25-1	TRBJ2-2	CASPEWDRVDTGELFF
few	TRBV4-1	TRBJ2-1	CASSLLAGANNEQFF
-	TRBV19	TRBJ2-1	CASSPQTGAGEQFF
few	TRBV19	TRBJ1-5	CASSIVESGRPQHF
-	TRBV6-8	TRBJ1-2	CASRTGEAYGYTF
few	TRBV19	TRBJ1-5	CASSLRTGSNQPQHF
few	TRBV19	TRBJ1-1	CASRGNLMNTEAFF
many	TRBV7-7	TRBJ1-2	CASSLSRDSYGYTF
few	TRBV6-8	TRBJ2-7	CAISGVRRQGAREQYF
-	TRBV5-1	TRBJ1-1	CASSNSVLNTEAFF
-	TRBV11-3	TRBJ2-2	CASSLDAAGGVTGELFF
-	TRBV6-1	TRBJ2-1	CASSEAPGRGQSEQFF
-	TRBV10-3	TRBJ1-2	CAISESPEYNYGYTF
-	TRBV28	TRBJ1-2	CASSLSRYGYTF
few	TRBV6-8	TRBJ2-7	CASSYSEGTYEQYF
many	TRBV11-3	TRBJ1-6	CASSPRTGTNSPLHF
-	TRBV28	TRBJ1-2	CATSRDRAIHGYTF
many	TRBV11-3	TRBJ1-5	CASSSPGQAFNQPQHF
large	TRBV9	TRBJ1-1	CASSPQGQTREAFF
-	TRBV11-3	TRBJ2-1	CASRPQAGGYNEQFF
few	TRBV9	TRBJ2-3	CASSASGAADTQYF
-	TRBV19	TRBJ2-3	CASGTGLVTDTQYF
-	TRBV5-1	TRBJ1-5	CASSLGGVFNQPQHF
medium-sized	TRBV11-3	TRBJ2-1	CASRDPSSYNEQFF
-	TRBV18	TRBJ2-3	CASSPRLAGGITDTQYF
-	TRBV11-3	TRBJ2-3	CASSLRSGGGDTQYF
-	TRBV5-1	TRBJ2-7	CASSLDRGNFYEQYF
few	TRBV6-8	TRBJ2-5	CASSWSIQETQYF
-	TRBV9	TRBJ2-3	CASSVVGGVSTDTQYF
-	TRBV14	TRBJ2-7	CASSGPGEQYF
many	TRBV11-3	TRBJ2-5	CASSPDPTSGKETQYF
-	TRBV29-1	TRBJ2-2	CGLWGPNTGELFF
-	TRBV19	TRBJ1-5	CASSILGGGDQPQHF
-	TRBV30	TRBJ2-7	CAWSVRGSEQYF
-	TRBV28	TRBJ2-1	CASSLGSGLGDNEQFF
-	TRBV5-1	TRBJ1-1	CASSLGGSRETEAFF
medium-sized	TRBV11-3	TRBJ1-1	CASSPVVSTPPEAFF
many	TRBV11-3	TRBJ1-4	CASSFRWTAKNEKLFF
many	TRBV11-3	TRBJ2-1	CASSSGSPGLAGGEQFF
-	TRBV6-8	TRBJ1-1	CASSQIENTEAFF
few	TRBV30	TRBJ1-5	CAWSVRGQPQHF
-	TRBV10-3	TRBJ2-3	CAISEWQRGEQVDTQYF
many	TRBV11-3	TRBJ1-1	CASSFSAGNWATEAFF
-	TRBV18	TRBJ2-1	CASSPPGLQGFANEQFF
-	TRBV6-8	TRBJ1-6	CASGLYLNSPLHF
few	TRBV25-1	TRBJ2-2	CASSADRGPGELFF
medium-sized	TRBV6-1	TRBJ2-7	CASSEAVTGTYYEQYF
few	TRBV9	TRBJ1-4	CASSGPPEDEKLFF
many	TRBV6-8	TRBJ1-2	CASSLMGTATQGYTF
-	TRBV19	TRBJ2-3	CASSDRGPTSTDTQYF
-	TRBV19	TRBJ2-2	CASSLPIGTRGTGELFF
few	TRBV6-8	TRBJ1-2	CASSSDQTGALDGYTF
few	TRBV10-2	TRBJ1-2	CASRTDNYGYTF
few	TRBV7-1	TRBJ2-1	CASSARLANEQFF
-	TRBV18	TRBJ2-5	CASSPGQGAVETQYF
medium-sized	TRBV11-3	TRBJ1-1	CASSLTLTGTEAFF
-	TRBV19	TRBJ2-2	CASSTTPAFTGELFF
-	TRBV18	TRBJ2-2	CASSPLGLAGASGELFF
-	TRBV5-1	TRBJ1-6	CASSSQGSNSPLHF
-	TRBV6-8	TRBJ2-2	CASKTANTGELFF